The T cell receptor (beta chain) under discussion was sequenced for a study of T cells in Graves' hyperthyroidism and ophthalmopathy. General study findings and limits: Before onset, ophthalmopathy was predicted by the model a median roughly 6.4 months earlier.

The CDR3 loop spans 14 amino acids. Germline-derived CDR1 and CDR2 are SEHNR and FQNEAQ (reference sequence). V lost 3 bases and J lost 3, with 12 bases in between. Authors of the study amplified TCR beta CDR3 regions from RNA transcripts. HTBI primers were employed in a first-round RT-PCR of the TCR CDR3. TCRdb ran MiXCR on the multiplex PCR reads and lists one entry per CDR3 protein. The sample yields about 200,000 distinct CDR3 sequences, approximately 16% seen once. For this clonotype: Its specificity is unknown.

Specimen: blood. The chain links TRBV7-9 to TRBJ2-7; TRBD2 might be the D (5 bases). The receptor was isolated from a middle-aged man with Graves' hyperthyroidism. The CDR3 bases are TGTGCCAGCAGCTTGGCCACAGCGGACTACGAGCAGTACTTC. The encoded protein is CASSLATADYEQYF.